The T cell receptor (beta chain) described here comes from a study of neoadjuvant nivolumab and ipilimumab in lung cancer. General study points: Only two of four nivolumab-treated tumors gained richness and clonality by surgery.

The CDR3 length is 16 residues. The germline CDR1 and CDR2 sequences are SGHNT and YYREEE (reference sequence). The junction had 6 bases not matched to a gene; V was cut back by 1 base and J by 5 bases. As regards this clone: Its antigen is unidentified.

The data were produced by immunoSEQ multiplex PCR, yet TCRdb's version contains in-frame clones alone and is incomplete. In the table there are fewer than 40,000 clones, 75% to 95% of which are singletons. The source material was peripheral blood, sampled after neoadjuvant nivolumab, alone or with ipilimumab, at or shortly before surgery. The chain carries TRBV5-4 and TRBJ1-5; 10 bases agree with TRBD1. The TCR originated in an adult with non-small cell lung cancer. As DNA, the CDR3 is TGTGCCAGCAGCTTGCGGGCAGGACAGGGGGATCAGCCCCAGCATTTT. It codes for CASSLRAGQGDQPQHF.